This T cell receptor (beta chain) was recovered during a study of blood T cell repertoires in COVID-19. Study overall: Samples taken during acute and convalescent COVID-19 were collected in the United States, Italy and Spain. PBMCs, B-cell-depleted T cells, or T cells provided the cDNA or gDNA that made up the material.

Original analysis: It was from reference gene primer amplification that nucleated cell counts were estimated. Sequenced by immunoSEQ multiplex PCR; TCRdb stores in-frame clones only, minus some. From that table come the V and J calls and clone size; the DNA was used to work out D and trimming. The repertoire holds tens of thousands of clones, with around 80% as singletons. This clone has just a few counts. Sample: peripheral blood. The TCR originated in a man between 60 and 75 years old with acute or convalescent COVID-19.

CDR3 nucleotides: TGTGCCGGATCACCGGGGAGGCTGGTGGGGTTCTTC. It translates to CAGSPGRLVGFF. V usage is TRBV2 and J usage is TRBJ2-1, with D possibly being TRBD2 (6 bases). This CDR3 is 12 amino acids long. In germline, CDR1 is SNHLY, CDR2 FYNNEI. Deletions cut 11 bases from V and 15 bases from J, with 23 bases between. The whole variable domain, remainder taken from reference TRBV2 and TRBJ2-1, is EPEVTQTPSHQVTQMGQEVILRCVPISNHLYFYWYRQILGQKVEFLVSFYNNEISEKSEIFDDQFSVERPDGSNFTLKIRSTKLEDSAMYFCAGSPGRLVGFFGPGTRLTVL.